The 10 T cell receptor beta chains presented below share a single source sample, sequenced in a study of blood T cells in healthy people across ages. The authors ran a second PCR of roughly 6 to 12 cycles using a sample-barcoded 5' primer and a J-beta primer mix. TCRdb re-called the 5' RACE reads through MiXCR, storing one row per CDR3 protein. Among around 990,000 distinct CDR3 sequences listed, around two fifths were seen once. Source material: blood. These receptors all stem from a man aged 18-30 years in good health.

A few counts support this clonotype. The rearrangement uses TRBV5-1 and TRBJ2-7; possibly TRBD1 or TRBD2 for D (5 bases each). The V end was cut by 5 bases, the J end by 6 bases, with 27 bases between. Looked up from germline, CDR1 is SGHRS and CDR2 is YFSETQ. This CDR3 contains 17 residues. The CDR3 coding sequence is TGCGCCAGCAGTGCGGACACGGAACCTCTAGGGACGTCCGAGCAGTACTTC. Translating it yields CASSADTEPLGTSEQYF.

V is TRBV7-2 and J is TRBJ1-5; D might be TRBD1 (5 bases). The germline V and J ends were trimmed by 5 bases and 0 bases, with 14 bases remaining between them. This CDR3 is 16 amino acids long. Per germline, CDR1 SGHTA and CDR2 FQGNSA. The CDR3 bases are TGTGCCAGCAGCCTTGGGGGACCCTATAGCAATCAGCCCCAGCATTTT. Protein sequence: CASSLGGPYSNQPQHF.

Written as DNA, the CDR3 is TGTGCCAGCACCGTTACAGGGGTCGGAAACACCATATATTTT. It specifies CASTVTGVGNTIYF. This chain connects TRBV5-5 to TRBJ1-3, with 7 bases aligning to TRBD1. The CDR3 spans 14 residues. Germline values: CDR1 SGHKS, CDR2 YYEKEE (reference sequence). Losses at the gene ends were 6 bases for V and 4 bases for J; bases not matched to a gene: 7.

V is TRBV30 and J is TRBJ2-7, with TRBD1 matching 8 bases. The V and J ends lost 3 bases and 3 bases, in that order; junction bases with no gene match: 7. The germline CDR1 and CDR2 sequences are GTSNPN and SVGIG (reference sequence). CDR3 length equals 14 residues. The CDR3 reads CAWSPDRVFYEQYF. The CDR3, as DNA: TGTGCCTGGAGCCCGGACAGGGTCTTCTACGAGCAGTACTTC. The whole variable domain, filled in from reference TRBV30 and TRBJ2-7, reads SQTIHQWPATLVQPVGSPLSLECTVEGTSNPNLYWYRQAAGRGLQLLFYSVGIGQISSEVPQNLSASRPQDRQFILSSKKLLLSDSGFYLCAWSPDRVFYEQYFGPGTRLTVT.

This clonotype was seen repeatedly, ten times or more. The chain employs TRBV5-1 and TRBJ2-3; D remains ambiguous. CDR3 length: 15 amino acids. The V gene lost 0 bases and the J gene lost 0 bases, with 8 bases spanning the gap. Germline V gene lookup returns CDR1 SGHRS and CDR2 YFSETQ. The CDR3: CASSLGPASTDTQYF. The CDR3 DNA sequence: TGCGCCAGCAGCTTGGGTCCAGCAAGCACAGATACGCAGTATTTT. Filled out from reference TRBV5-1 and TRBJ2-3, the complete variable domain reads KAGVTQTPRYLIKTRGQQVTLSCSPISGHRSVSWYQQTPGQGLQFLFEYFSETQRNKGNFPGRFSGRQFSNSRSEMNVSTLELGDSALYLCASSLGPASTDTQYFGPGTRLTVL.

This clonotype showed up just a few times. V is TRBV5-1 and J is TRBJ1-2; D is unclear. Per germline, CDR1 SGHRS and CDR2 YFSETQ. This CDR3 is built from 13 residues. Trimming took off 2 bases at V and 8 bases at J, with 13 bases between the two ends. The CDR3 DNA reads as TGCGCCAGCAGCTTAGAATACTCAGGCGGCTACACCTTC. Its protein product is CASSLEYSGGYTF. The full variable domain, completed using reference TRBV5-1 and TRBJ1-2, is KAGVTQTPRYLIKTRGQQVTLSCSPISGHRSVSWYQQTPGQGLQFLFEYFSETQRNKGNFPGRFSGRQFSNSRSEMNVSTLELGDSALYLCASSLEYSGGYTFGSGTRLTVV.

This clonotype was detected ten times or more. The chain joins TRBV12-3 or TRBV12-4 to TRBJ2-5, with D possibly TRBD2 on 6 matching bases. The CDR3 is 13 residues long. V dropped 5 bases and J dropped 10 bases, with 17 bases sitting between them. The CDR3 DNA reads as TGTGCCAGCAGTACGGGACTTAACCCCGACCAGTACTTC. This gives the protein CASSTGLNPDQYF.

CDR3 protein: CASSSKSSGGRYNEQFF. In DNA form, the CDR3 reads TGTGCCAGCAGTTCCAAGTCTAGCGGGGGTAGATACAATGAGCAGTTCTTC. V and J are TRBV12-3 or TRBV12-4 and TRBJ2-1; 10 bases match TRBD2. The CDR3 runs 17 residues. V shed 4 bases and J 4 bases; nucleotides not matched to a gene: 10.

The table lists this clonotype with a few counts. The chain has TRBV19 and TRBJ2-1; D is uncertain. CDR1 and CDR2 from the germline V gene are LNHDA and SQIVND (reference sequence). V was cut by 4 bases and J by 5 bases, with 3 bases left in between. The CDR3 length is 11 residues. As DNA, the CDR3 is TGTGCCAGTAGTACCCACAATGAGCAGTTCTTC. As protein: CASSTHNEQFF.

A few counts support this clonotype. The V call is TRBV27, the J call TRBJ1-5, with no clear D. The V gene's germline CDR1 is MNHEY and CDR2 SMNVEV (reference sequence). The V end was cut by 4 bases, the J end by 6 bases, with 16 bases between. This CDR3 has 15 amino acids. CDR3 loop: CASSSGRDRIQPQHF. In DNA, the CDR3 is TGTGCCAGCAGTTCCGGACGGGATCGCATTCAGCCCCAGCATTTT.